This T cell receptor beta chain was recorded in a study of cytomegalovirus exposure and HLA in healthy donors. PCR amplification relied on 60 Vbeta primers (plus 13 Jbeta primers). Method: immunoSEQ multiplex PCR; TCRdb's copy keeps in-frame clones and lacks some. Its table records 65,000 to 80,000 clones. This sequence was found in a young man in good health and CMV-seronegative. The material sequenced was PBMCs.

CDR3 sequence: CSVGTPSYGYTF. The CDR3 region has the DNA TGCAGCGTAGGGACACCGTCCTATGGCTACACCTTC. V is TRBV29-1 and J is TRBJ1-2, with D maybe TRBD1 (6 bases). Deletions cut 6 bases from V and 4 bases from J, with 12 bases between. Germline V CDR1 and CDR2: SQVTM, ANQGSEA. The length of the CDR3 is 12 residues.